Sequencing of this T cell receptor (beta chain) was carried out in a study of beta chain features in type 1 diabetes. Each sorted fraction was over 98% pure. V lost 4 bases and J 0 bases, leaving 5 bases between the germline ends. Per germline, CDR1 SGHRS and CDR2 YFSETQ. This CDR3 has 13 amino acids. The authors reverse transcribed all of the isolated RNA, so sequencing captured expressed TCRB transcripts. Millions of reads, on average, came from each naive, central memory and regulatory T cell sample. Assay used: immunoSEQ multiplex PCR; TCRdb lists only in-frame clones, some missing. The data contain 450,000 or so clones, approximately 10% of them singletons.

The specimen was naive CD4+ T cells from blood. The clonotype comes from a woman between 18 and 29 years old in good health. The chain links TRBV5-1 to TRBJ2-1; no firm D call. In DNA form, the CDR3 reads TGCGCCAGCAGCCCAGGCTCCTACAATGAGCAGTTCTTC. This sequence encodes CASSPGSYNEQFF. The complete variable domain, with remaining parts taken from reference TRBV5-1 and TRBJ2-1, reads KAGVTQTPRYLIKTRGQQVTLSCSPISGHRSVSWYQQTPGQGLQFLFEYFSETQRNKGNFPGRFSGRQFSNSRSEMNVSTLELGDSALYLCASSPGSYNEQFFGPGTRLTVL.